What follows are 3 T cell receptor beta chains derived from one specimen sequenced in a study of T-cell reconstitution after alpha-beta-depleted transplantation in children. Researchers prepared the TCRbeta library using unique molecular identifiers, the study reports. MiXCR was run by TCRdb on the PCR reads, yielding one entry per CDR3 protein. The profile shows about 610,000 distinct CDR3 sequences, roughly a tenth of them singletons. Specimen: PBMCs from the stem cell graft donor, collected from the stem cell graft. The receptor set was obtained from a human donor who donated a stem cell graft to a child with acute myeloid leukemia.

This clonotype occurred many times. The rearrangement links TRBV29-1 to TRBJ2-2; maybe TRBD1 (5 bases). Trimming shortened V by 5 bases and J by 5 bases, and 15 bases separated the two germline ends. CDR3 length equals 14 residues. In germline, CDR1 is SQVTM, CDR2 ANQGSEA. This CDR3 is CSVSGISGTGELFF. DNA for the CDR3: TGCAGCGTTTCAGGGATCTCAGGGACCGGGGAGCTGTTTTTT.

This clonotype was counted between two and nine times. The chain employs TRBV29-1 and TRBJ2-7, with D unresolved. Trimming took off 5 bases at V and 0 bases at J, with 14 bases between the two ends. This CDR3 is built from 14 residues. CDR1 and CDR2 from the germline V gene are SQVTM and ANQGSEA. This CDR3 is CSVLPTWSSYEQYF. DNA of the CDR3: TGCAGCGTTCTACCCACGTGGAGCTCCTACGAGCAGTACTTC.

The gene calls are TRBV2 and TRBJ2-7; 11 bases map to TRBD1. This CDR3 spans 17 amino acids. V shed 3 bases and J 4 bases; nucleotides not matched to a gene: 11. CDR1 and CDR2 (germline): SNHLY, FYNNEI. The CDR3 sequence is CASSEGQGGSFAYEQYF. The DNA of the CDR3 is TGTGCCAGCAGTGAGGGACAGGGGGGAAGTTTTGCTTACGAGCAGTACTTC.